The present T cell receptor (beta chain) was sequenced within a study of T cells in Graves' hyperthyroidism and ophthalmopathy. Looked up from germline, CDR1 is MDHEN and CDR2 is SYDVKM. Losses at the gene ends were 8 bases for V and 5 bases for J; bases not matched to a gene: 13. The CDR3 runs to 15 residues. Researchers took RNA transcripts and amplified the TCR beta CDR3 regions from them. RT-PCR in the first round (using the HTBI primer set) targeted the TCR CDR3. A single record per CDR3 protein comes from TCRdb applying MiXCR to the multiplex PCR reads. The repertoire holds 500,000 or so distinct CDR3 sequences, with 15% to 20% as singletons. This clonotype occurred a few times.

This rearrangement joins TRBV28 to TRBJ1-1, with TRBD1 matching over 8 bases. The clonotype comes from a woman aged 18-35 years with Graves' ophthalmopathy. Sequencing used blood. The CDR3: CASHPARGRDTEAFF. In DNA, the CDR3 is TGTGCCAGCCACCCGGCCAGGGGGCGCGATACTGAAGCTTTCTTT. The whole variable domain, filled in from reference TRBV28 and TRBJ1-1, reads DVKVTQSSRYLVKRTGEKVFLECVQDMDHENMFWYRQDPGLGLRLIYFSYDVKMKEKGDIPEGYSVSREKKERFSLILESASTNQTSMYLCASHPARGRDTEAFFGQGTRLTVV.